The T cell receptor beta chain under discussion was sequenced for a study of post-analysis software for immune sequencing data. The wider study: Recorded subtypes: relapsing-remitting, secondary progressive, progressive-relapsing; some patients unannotated.

Comment on this clonotype: Its specificity is not known.

The TCR beta cDNA libraries contained unique molecular identifiers. Once about 0.9 to 11 million T cells were used, hundreds of thousands of cDNA molecules resulted. TCRdb analysed the PCR reads with MiXCR anew, one entry per CDR3 protein. Here the sample spans 650,000 to 850,000 distinct CDR3 sequences, roughly 50% being singletons. The CDR3 loop spans 16 amino acids. The ends lost 3 bases at V and 2 bases at J; junction bases unmatched: 2. CDR1 is LNHNV, CDR2 YYDKDF, per germline (reference sequence). Study-wide points: F-measure co-clustering was strong for batch-matched samples. Significantly decreased normalized Chao1 diversity was recorded for multiple sclerosis patients relative to controls. Patients carried 5 or 6 TRBV segments more frequently than controls did, and TRBV5-6, TRBV5-1 and TRBV20-1 were among them.

The source of this sequence is a girl aged 10-17 years with multiple sclerosis. This sequence joins TRBV15 and TRBJ2-1, with 12 bases identical to TRBD2. The sample was blood. The CDR3 sequence: CATSSSSGGAYNEQFF. As DNA, the CDR3 is TGTGCCACCAGCAGCTCTAGCGGGGGGGCCTACAATGAGCAGTTCTTC.